Presented here are 27 T cell receptor beta chains from one specimen sequenced in a study of T cell responses to AZD1222 COVID-19 vaccine. Generated by immunoSEQ multiplex PCR, the TCRdb table keeps only in-frame clones and is missing some. The sample consists of approximately 110,000 clones, around 96% of them appearing once. Sequenced here: peripheral blood, sampled on day 0 of AZD1222 vaccination. Receptors were obtained from an adult in good health.

V is TRBV19 and J is TRBJ1-5; 8 nucleotides line up with TRBD1. Germline lookup yields CDR1 LNHDA and CDR2 SQIVND (reference sequence). Losses at the gene ends were 6 bases for V and 5 bases for J; bases not matched to a gene: 6. CDR3 length: 14 residues. CDR3 nucleotide sequence: TGTGCCAGTAGGGACAGGGCGAGCCATCAGCCCCAGCATTTT. Protein: CASRDRASHQPQHF.

CDR3 sequence reads: CASSTTSGSYNEQFF. The DNA for the CDR3 is TGTGCCAGTAGTACCACTAGCGGGTCCTACAATGAGCAGTTCTTC. The J gene is TRBJ2-1, the V gene TRBV19; 9 bases are shared with TRBD2. Losses at the gene ends were 4 bases for V and 1 base for J; bases not matched to a gene: 2. The CDR3 has 15 residues. The V gene's germline CDR1 is LNHDA and CDR2 SQIVND (reference sequence).

This clone was seen only once. The chain uses TRBV5-4 and TRBJ1-2; perhaps TRBD1 as D (6 bases). This CDR3 is built from 13 residues. V was cut by 6 bases and J by 8 bases, with 17 bases left in between. The germline V gene encodes CDR1 SGHNT and CDR2 YYREEE (reference sequence). The CDR3 bases are TGTGCCAGCAACCCCGAGGACAGAAGCGGCTACACCTTC. Translated: CASNPEDRSGYTF.

The chain carries TRBV6-5 and TRBJ1-1, with TRBD1 as a possible D gene (5 bases). The CDR3 is 11 amino acids. CDR1 MNHEY and CDR2 SVGAGI come from the germline V gene. V was trimmed by 7 bases and J by 4 bases, leaving 7 bases between them. The DNA for the CDR3 is TGTGCCAGCACCAGGGCCACTGAAGCTTTCTTT. Its translation: CASTRATEAFF.

The chain links TRBV5-1 to TRBJ1-1; 11 bases agree with TRBD1. V lost 2 bases to trimming and J lost 6 bases; unmatched junction nucleotides: 6. CDR3 length equals 15 residues. The V gene's germline CDR1 is SGHRS and CDR2 YFSETQ. This CDR3 is CASSFSRDRGSEAFF. DNA for the CDR3: TGCGCCAGCAGCTTTTCCCGGGACAGGGGGTCTGAAGCTTTCTTT.

CDR3 DNA: TGTGCCAGCAGTTACCCGGGAGGCGGGACTGAAGCTTTCTTT. Its translation: CASSYPGGGTEAFF. The chain combines TRBV6-5 with TRBJ1-1; D not resolved. The germline V and J ends were trimmed by 2 bases and 5 bases, with 12 bases remaining between them. The germline CDR1 and CDR2 sequences are MNHEY and SVGAGI. This CDR3 comprises 14 residues.

The CDR3 bases are TGCGCCAGCAGCCAAGGATGGGGCCAGGTTGACAATGAGCAGTTCTTC. Translation: CASSQGWGQVDNEQFF. The genes are TRBV4-3 and TRBJ2-1; D is possibly TRBD1 (5 bases). CDR1 and CDR2 from the germline V gene are LGHNA and YSLEER. Trimming stripped 1 base from V and 5 bases from J, with 15 bases between. The CDR3 sequence is 16 residues long.

This clone has a handful of counts. The chain couples TRBV2 to TRBJ2-7; 7 nucleotides match TRBD2. CDR3 length equals 14 residues. Looked up from germline, CDR1 is SNHLY and CDR2 is FYNNEI. After removal of 1 base from V and 4 bases from J, the junction contained 4 bases not matched to a gene. For the CDR3, the DNA is TGTGCCAGCAGTGAAGTCGAGGGAGGGTACGAGCAGTACTTC. Translating it yields CASSEVEGGYEQYF.

V and J are TRBV4-2 and TRBJ1-5; 10 bases agree with TRBD1. The length of the CDR3 is 15 residues. CDR1 is LGHNA and CDR2 is YNFKEQ in the germline V gene. The V gene end was trimmed by 3 bases and the J gene end by 7 bases; junction bases not matched to a gene: 6. The CDR3 DNA reads as TGTGCCAGCAGCCAGGAGACAGGGGGCGCCCAGCCCCAGCATTTT. Protein: CASSQETGGAQPQHF.

With respect to this clone: This sample includes further DNA sequences coding for the same CDR3. The J gene is TRBJ1-3, the V gene TRBV5-7, with a tentative D call TRBD1 (6 bases). Being an ORF, TRBV5-7 has a function that is uncertain. V was cut by 5 bases and J by 0 bases, with 15 bases left in between. The CDR3 spans 16 residues. CDR3 in amino acids: CASRSRDRYSGNTIYF. The CDR3 coding sequence is TGTGCCAGCAGATCTCGAGACAGGTACTCTGGAAACACCATATATTTT.

This chain joins TRBV30 and TRBJ1-2; the D is unclear. CDR1 GTSNPN and CDR2 SVGIG come from the germline V gene (reference sequence). Trimming pared 2 bases from V and 2 bases from J, leaving 9 bases between. This CDR3 is 13 amino acids long. For the CDR3, the DNA is TGTGCCTGGAGTTCACAGTTAAACTATGGCTACACCTTC. Its protein product is CAWSSQLNYGYTF.

The gene calls are TRBV5-5 and TRBJ2-2; D call uncertain. This CDR3 region has 14 residues. Trimming left V 6 bases short and J 2 bases short, with 11 bases between. CDR1 and CDR2 (germline): SGHKS, YYEKEE (reference sequence). The CDR3 loop reads CASTWRGNTGELFF. CDR3 in DNA: TGTGCCAGCACCTGGAGAGGAAACACCGGGGAGCTGTTTTTT.

The rearrangement uses TRBV27 and TRBJ1-5; D is perhaps TRBD1 (6 bases). V dropped 2 bases and J dropped 10 bases, with 21 bases sitting between them. CDR1 is MNHEY, CDR2 SMNVEV, per germline (reference sequence). The CDR3 loop spans 16 amino acids. CDR3 coding DNA: TGTGCCAGCAGTTTAAGGGGGGCAGGGACCATCAGTCCCCAGCATTTT. Amino acids: CASSLRGAGTISPQHF.

V is TRBV20-1 and J is TRBJ1-4; tentative D call: TRBD1 (6 bases). The germline V gene has CDR1 DFQATT and CDR2 SNEGSKA (reference sequence). This CDR3 is built from 11 residues. Trimming left V 7 bases short and J 17 bases short, with 20 bases between. CDR3: CSVQHRDSTFF. CDR3 nucleotide sequence: TGCAGTGTCCAGCACAGGGATAGTACCTTTTTT.

The V gene is TRBV2, the J gene TRBJ2-1; D unresolved. Looked up from germline, CDR1 is SNHLY and CDR2 is FYNNEI. The CDR3 totals 13 residues. V was cut by 6 bases and J by 6 bases, with 12 bases left in between. The CDR3 loop is CASRDQTPNEQFF. Written as DNA, the CDR3 is TGTGCCAGCAGGGACCAAACCCCCAATGAGCAGTTCTTC.

The chain couples TRBV7-3 to TRBJ2-3, with D uncertain. Trimming cost V 5 bases and J 2 bases, with 17 bases left between them. The CDR3 contains 16 residues. Germline V gives CDR1 SGHTA, CDR2 FQGTGA. The CDR3 loop reads CASSPWNPEATDTQYF. CDR3 sequence (DNA): TGTGCCAGCAGCCCCTGGAACCCGGAAGCCACAGATACGCAGTATTTT.

As for this clone: This specimen includes other DNA sequences encoding the same CDR3. J is TRBJ2-7 and V is TRBV10-3; D remains unclear. Trimming cost V 6 bases and J 0 bases, with 12 bases left between them. Per germline, CDR1 ENHRY and CDR2 SYGVKD. This CDR3 is built from 14 residues. CDR3 in DNA: TGTGCCATCAGGAGATTAGCAACCTCCTACGAGCAGTACTTC. Translation gives CAIRRLATSYEQYF.

DNA of the CDR3: TGTGCCACCAGTGACAGCGGTTATGGCTACACCTTC. Translating it yields CATSDSGYGYTF. This sequence joins TRBV24-1 and TRBJ1-2, with D unresolved. The V end lost 4 bases, the J end lost 5 bases, and 7 bases lay between the germline ends. The V gene's germline CDR1 is KGHDR and CDR2 SFDVKD. This CDR3 region has 12 residues.

V gene TRBV7-2 combines with J gene TRBJ2-1; 9 positions match TRBD2. The length of the CDR3 is 16 residues. CDR1 is SGHTA, CDR2 FQGNSA, per germline. After removal of 1 base from V and 1 base from J, the junction contained 2 bases not matched to a gene. CDR3 nucleotide sequence: TGTGCCAGCAGCTTAGTGGCGGGAGGGTCCTACAATGAGCAGTTCTTC. Translation gives CASSLVAGGSYNEQFF.

The chain carries TRBV19 and TRBJ1-2; D gene ambiguous. Germline V gene sequence: CDR1 LNHDA, CDR2 SQIVND (reference sequence). CDR3 length: 14 amino acids. Trimming took 5 bases from V and 8 from J, leaving 18 bases between them. Here the CDR3 reads CASSSDRVNGGYTF. CDR3 bases: TGTGCCAGTAGTTCGGACCGGGTGAACGGGGGCTACACCTTC.

This chain links TRBV6-5 with TRBJ1-2; 7 positions agree with TRBD1. Germline loops: CDR1 MNHEY, CDR2 SVGAGI. The V and J ends lost 5 bases and 3 bases, in that order; junction bases with no gene match: 6. This CDR3 has 14 residues. The CDR3 here is CASSKRQGDYGYTF. For the CDR3, the DNA is TGTGCCAGCAGTAAACGACAGGGTGACTATGGCTACACCTTC.

This chain joins TRBV12-5 and TRBJ1-3; D ambiguous. V lost 6 bases and J lost 0, with 15 bases in between. The CDR3 is 16 residues long. Germline CDR1 and CDR2: LGHNT and FRNRAP. CDR3 region: CASGVHGWSSGNTIYF. The CDR3 nucleotides read TGTGCTAGTGGGGTCCATGGGTGGAGCTCTGGAAACACCATATATTTT.

J is TRBJ1-2 and V is TRBV7-9, with TRBD1 matching over 8 bases. Germline CDR1 SEHNR, CDR2 FQNEAQ (reference sequence). This CDR3 spans 13 amino acids. V was pared by 5 bases and J by 8 bases, with 7 bases of the junction left unmatched. The DNA of the CDR3 is TGTGCCAGCAGCACGCAGGGGGCGTACGGCTACACCTTC. It yields the protein CASSTQGAYGYTF.

The chain links TRBV20-1 to TRBJ1-4; TRBD1 is a possible D gene (5 bases). This CDR3 region has 14 residues. The germline gives CDR1 DFQATT, CDR2 SNEGSKA (reference sequence). Trimming pared 3 bases from V and 5 bases from J, leaving 13 bases between. This CDR3 reads CSASVLGVNEKLFF. Written as DNA, the CDR3 is TGCAGTGCTAGTGTCCTGGGGGTGAATGAAAAACTGTTTTTT.

This clone was counted once. The chain carries TRBV7-2 and TRBJ1-2; tentative D call: TRBD1 (6 bases). Trimming took 4 bases from V and 5 from J, leaving 23 bases between them. CDR1 SGHTA and CDR2 FQGNSA come from the germline V gene. The CDR3 runs 17 residues. Here the CDR3 reads CASSSGTSQGQWYGYTF. CDR3 in DNA: TGTGCCAGCAGCTCGGGAACCTCACAGGGTCAGTGGTATGGCTACACCTTC.

J is TRBJ1-1 and V is TRBV5-4, with a tentative D call TRBD1 (6 bases). V dropped 4 bases and J dropped 7 bases, with 17 bases sitting between them. The germline CDR1 and CDR2 sequences are SGHNT and YYREEE (reference sequence). This CDR3 comprises 14 residues. CDR3 nucleotides: TGTGCCAGCAGCGGGGACACAGCGATGGATGAAGCTTTCTTT. Protein product: CASSGDTAMDEAFF.

The chain employs TRBV7-2 and TRBJ1-2, with a tentative D call TRBD1 (6 bases). Germline-derived CDR1 and CDR2 are SGHTA and FQGNSA. Trimming removed 2 bases from V and 7 bases from J, with 14 bases in between. The CDR3 loop spans 14 amino acids. CDR3 nucleotides: TGTGCCAGCAGCTTAAAGGTTGGGGGCGTTGGCTACACCTTC. It codes for CASSLKVGGVGYTF.